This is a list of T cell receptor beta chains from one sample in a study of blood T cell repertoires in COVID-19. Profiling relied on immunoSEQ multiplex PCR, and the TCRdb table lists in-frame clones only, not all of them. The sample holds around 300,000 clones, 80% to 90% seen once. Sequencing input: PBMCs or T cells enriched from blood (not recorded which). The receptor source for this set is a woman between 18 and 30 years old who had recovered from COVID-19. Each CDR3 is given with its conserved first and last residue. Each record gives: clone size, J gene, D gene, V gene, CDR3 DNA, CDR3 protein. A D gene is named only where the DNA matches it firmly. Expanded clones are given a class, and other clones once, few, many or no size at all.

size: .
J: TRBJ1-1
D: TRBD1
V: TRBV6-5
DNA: TGTGCCAGCCGACAGGGGGGGAACACTGAAGCTTTCTTT
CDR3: CASRQGGNTEAFF

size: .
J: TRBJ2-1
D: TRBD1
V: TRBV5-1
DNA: TGCGCCAGCAGCCACCAGGGGGCTGTTGAGCAGTTCTTC
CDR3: CASSHQGAVEQFF

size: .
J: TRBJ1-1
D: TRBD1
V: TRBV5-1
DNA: TGCGCCAGCAGCACCGGACAGGCGCCGAACACTGAAGCTTTCTTT
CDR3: CASSTGQAPNTEAFF

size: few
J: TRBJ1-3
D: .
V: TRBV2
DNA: TGTGCCAGCAGTGAAAGCCACTCTGGAAACACCATATATTTT
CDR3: CASSESHSGNTIYF

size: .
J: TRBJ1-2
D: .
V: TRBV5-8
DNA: TGTGCCAGCAGCTTCAGGATGCTGCGGGACTATGGCTACACCTTC
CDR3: CASSFRMLRDYGYTF

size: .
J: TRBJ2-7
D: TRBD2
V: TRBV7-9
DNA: TGTGCCAGCAGCCCATACGGGGGGGGCCATTCCTACGAGCAGTACTTC
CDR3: CASSPYGGGHSYEQYF

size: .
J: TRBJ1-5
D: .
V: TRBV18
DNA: TGTGCCAGCTCACCCCCCGAAGGGGCTAGCAATCAGCCCCAGCATTTT
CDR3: CASSPPEGASNQPQHF

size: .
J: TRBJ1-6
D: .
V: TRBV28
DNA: TGTGCCAGCAGTTTTAGGGGGTCGTGGAATTCACCCCTCCACTTT
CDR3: CASSFRGSWNSPLHF

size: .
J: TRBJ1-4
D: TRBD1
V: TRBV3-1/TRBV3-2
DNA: TGTGCCAGCAGCAAAGGACAGGGAAGGCGTGAAAAACTGTTTTTT
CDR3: CASSKGQGRREKLFF

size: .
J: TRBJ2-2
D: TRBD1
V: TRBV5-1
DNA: TGCGCCAGCGCCCGAGACAGGGTTTACACCGGGGAGCTGTTTTTT
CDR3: CASARDRVYTGELFF

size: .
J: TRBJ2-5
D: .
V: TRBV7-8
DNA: TGTGCCAGCAGCTCCAGACAGGACACCCTCATAGAGACCCAGTACTTC
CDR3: CASSSRQDTLIETQYF

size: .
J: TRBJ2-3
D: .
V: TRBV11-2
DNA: TGTGCCAGCAGCTCCGGACTGCGGCAGTATTTT
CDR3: CASSSGLRQYF

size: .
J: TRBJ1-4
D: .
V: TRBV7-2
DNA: TGTGCCAGCAGCTTAGTTCTAAGCGGCCAGCGGAATGAAAAACTGTTTTTT
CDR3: CASSLVLSGQRNEKLFF

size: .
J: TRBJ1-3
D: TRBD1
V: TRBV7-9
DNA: TGTGCCAGCAGTCCGACAGGGGGTGGAAACACCATATATTTT
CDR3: CASSPTGGGNTIYF

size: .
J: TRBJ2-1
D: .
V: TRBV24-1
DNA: TGTGCCACCAGTGATGTGACAAACGGGCGGGATGAGCAGTTCTTC
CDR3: CATSDVTNGRDEQFF

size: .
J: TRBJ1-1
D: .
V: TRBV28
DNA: TGTGCCAGCAGTTTATCCGGGGGCACTGAAGCTTTCTTT
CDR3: CASSLSGGTEAFF

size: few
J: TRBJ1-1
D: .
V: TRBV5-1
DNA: TGCGCCAGCAGCCTGACAGGGAACACTGAAGCTTTCTTT
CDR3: CASSLTGNTEAFF

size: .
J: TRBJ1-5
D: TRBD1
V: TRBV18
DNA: TGTGCCAGCTCACAACTCCCCCCGGGACAGGGTGACAATCAGCCCCAGCATTTT
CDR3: CASSQLPPGQGDNQPQHF